This is a list of T cell receptor beta chains from one sample in a study of blood T cell repertoires in COVID-19. Clones were read by immunoSEQ multiplex PCR, and TCRdb kept only the in-frame ones, dropping some. The sample holds 140,000 to 150,000 clones, around 87% seen once. Sequencing was done on a sample of PBMCs or T cells enriched from blood (not recorded which). The receptors stem from a woman in her twenties or thirties with acute COVID-19. CDR3s include the opening cysteine and the closing phenylalanine or tryptophan. The D gene is left open where the match is weak. The size field is filled for only some rows; it gives once, few, many or a size class.

v_gene | abundance | d_gene | CDR3aa
TRBV28 | . | TRBD1 | CASSGQGAGNTIYF
TRBV10-2 | . | . | CASSSRQGTGNTIYF
TRBV30 | once | TRBD2 | CAWSGALAGDLFF
TRBV30 | once | . | CAWRGRTDTQYF
TRBV19 | . | TRBD1 | CASSRDREGNQPQHF
TRBV5-5 | . | TRBD1 | CASSGDRGDYEQYF
TRBV7-6 | . | TRBD1 | CASGTGVYEQYF
TRBV5-8 | . | TRBD2 | CASSSPGEGSTDTQYF
TRBV24-1 | . | TRBD2 | CATSDTTSGLNEQFF
TRBV7-2 | few | . | CASSLTDSLYGYTF
TRBV2 | . | . | CASSEPGHEQFF
TRBV5-4 | few | TRBD1 | CASSLGQGAIIGYTF
TRBV5-4 | . | TRBD2 | CASSLIAGSTTDTQYF
TRBV11-1 | once | . | CASSLGTTEGDEQFF
TRBV12-3/TRBV12-4 | . | . | CASGGYGYTF
TRBV10-3 | . | TRBD1 | CAISPQGEGYTF
TRBV30 | . | TRBD2 | CAWIALSGGRILPTDTQYF
TRBV27 | . | . | CASRLSGGEGQPQHF
TRBV27 | . | . | CASSLLTINEQFF
TRBV29-1 | once | . | CRRFAENYNEQFF
TRBV4-1 | . | TRBD1 | CASSQGGQGGETQYF
TRBV6-5 | . | . | CASSSGRPLNQPQHF
TRBV6-5 | . | . | CASRPSGELEAFF
TRBV28 | . | TRBD1 | CASTPTGGSHEQYF
TRBV7-8 | . | TRBD1 | CASSLLTGLSSYEQYF
TRBV11-2 | . | . | CASSPGRASEAFF
TRBV6-5 | . | . | CATRLPYTGELFF
TRBV10-3 | . | . | CAISESGQLTNEKLFF
TRBV2 | . | TRBD1 | CASSPNSDREETQYF
TRBV27 | once | TRBD2 | CASSWGLAGPSSYNEQFF
TRBV4-1 | . | . | CASSLDLWAGYTF
TRBV7-9 | once | TRBD2 | CASSRAGTSDTQYF
TRBV9 | . | TRBD1 | CASSVGEDRLRYGYTF
TRBV6-1 | . | . | CASSERGAYSGNTIYF
TRBV11-2 | . | TRBD2 | CASTRGALAGEGETQYF
TRBV7-2 | once | . | CASSLVAGPSYEQYF
TRBV7-6 | . | TRBD2 | CASSFGLAGGTDTQYF
TRBV6-5 | . | . | CASSYALSSTEAFF
TRBV28 | . | TRBD1 | CASSHRGVGYTF
TRBV7-2 | . | . | CASSLGSAGGPQPQHF
TRBV6-5 | . | . | CASLGHPPRETQYF
TRBV18 | . | TRBD2 | CASSPPLLAARPFSYEQYF
TRBV19 | . | TRBD1 | CASSTQGTNTGELFF
TRBV19 | . | . | CASSPNNKPEGYTF
TRBV7-2 | . | . | CASSFAQGMVEKLFF
TRBV11-2 | . | . | CASSLRPAGNTIYF
TRBV18 | . | . | CASSHDFERAVRTDTQYF
TRBV27 | . | . | CASSLMSTGFAGYTF
TRBV7-8 | . | TRBD1 | CASSVGTAGNTIYF
TRBV9 | . | . | CASSVGSGRETQYF
TRBV9 | . | TRBD2 | CASSVAPGGYEQYF
TRBV13 | . | TRBD2 | CASSRGLAGTDTQYF
TRBV30 | . | . | CAWSGSQTVLIEKLFF